This TCR beta chain was recovered during a study of cytomegalovirus exposure and HLA in healthy donors. Study details: In a previous analysis, more than 90 million unique TCR beta sequences were found from 150 million to 200 million T cells. Broader study findings: CMV antigen specificity of three CMV-associated chains was confirmed in vitro.

V shed 1 base and J shed 7 bases, with 11 bases lying between them. Per the germline V gene, CDR1 is SGHAT and CDR2 is FQNNGV. The CDR3 has 15 residues. In regard to this clone: The antigen remains undetermined.

The primer mix had 60 Vbeta and 13 Jbeta primers. Clones were sequenced by immunoSEQ multiplex PCR, and TCRdb holds only the in-frame ones, with some missing. The sample lists roughly 120,000 clones; under 85% were seen once. This TCR was recovered from a woman aged 18 to 35 in good health and CMV-seronegative. The chain couples TRBV11-2 to TRBJ1-6; D not resolved. The sample taken for sequencing was PBMCs. CDR3: CASSLVRGSNSPLHF. CDR3 coding DNA: TGTGCCAGCAGCTTAGTGCGGGGAAGCAATTCACCCCTCCACTTT.